These 7 T cell receptor beta chains came from one sample sequenced in a study of a mutant IDH1 vaccine in newly diagnosed glioma. For these TCRs, the target antigens are not known. Clones were sequenced by immunoSEQ multiplex PCR, and TCRdb holds only the in-frame ones, with some missing. The table includes roughly 86,000 clones, roughly four fifths detected once. Documented time point: week 47, end of study. In every dose of vaccine, 300 ug of mutant IDH1 20-mer peptide was given alongside topical imiquimod. The source material was PBMCs, sampled from a glioma patient whose treatment included an IDH1 peptide vaccine. These receptor sequences come from a man between 35 and 55 years old with glioma.

The chain carries TRBV18 and TRBJ1-1; D perhaps matches TRBD1 (5 bases). CDR1 and CDR2 from the germline V gene are KGHSH and LQKENI. V lost 1 base, J lost 2 bases, and 23 bases lay in between. This CDR3 region has 19 residues. The CDR3, as DNA: TGTGCCAGCTCACCACAGGATCGGGACGACGAGAGGGGTAACACTGAAGCTTTCTTT. Amino acid sequence: CASSPQDRDDERGNTEAFF.

In its sample, this clone was seen once. A junction end diverges from the germline sequence, so it may reflect a read error. The CDR3 spells CASSAGQTYEQYF. DNA of the CDR3: TGTGCTAGCAGCGCGGGACAGACCTACGAGCAGTACTTC. V and J are TRBV7-7 and TRBJ2-7; TRBD1 might be the D (7 bases). In germline, CDR1 is SSHAT, CDR2 FNYEAQ (reference sequence). The CDR3 spans 13 residues.

This rearrangement joins TRBV30 to TRBJ2-1; 15 bases agree with TRBD2. After removal of 1 base from V and 4 bases from J, the junction contained 2 bases not matched to a gene. CDR1 and CDR2 from the germline V gene are GTSNPN and SVGIG (reference sequence). CDR3 length: 16 residues. The CDR3: CAWSGGTSGGYNEQFF. CDR3 bases: TGTGCCTGGAGTGGCGGGACTAGCGGGGGGTACAATGAGCAGTTCTTC.

J is TRBJ2-3 and V is TRBV7-8; the match to TRBD2 covers 13 bases. The CDR3 contains 17 residues. J was trimmed by 3 bases and V by 5 bases; bases with no gene match: 8. Germline values: CDR1 SGHVS, CDR2 FQNEAQ. The CDR3, as DNA: TGTGCCAGCAGCCTCGGGACTAGCGGGGAATGGACAGATACGCAGTATTTT. Translation gives CASSLGTSGEWTDTQYF.

This clone was seen just once. Other DNA variants within this sample encode the same CDR3. The genes are TRBV5-6 and TRBJ2-7; no reliable D call. The length of the CDR3 is 13 residues. Trimming took off 0 bases at V and 2 bases at J, with 6 bases between the two ends. Germline CDR1 is SGHDT and CDR2 is YYEEEE. The CDR3 protein is CASSLGLTYEQYF. CDR3 in DNA: TGTGCCAGCAGCTTGGGCCTTACCTACGAGCAGTACTTC.

This chain connects TRBV7-8 to TRBJ1-1; D is unresolved. Germline CDR1 is SGHVS and CDR2 is FQNEAQ. Trimming left V 4 bases short and J 1 base short, with 7 bases between. The CDR3 contains 13 residues. CDR3 protein: CASSSDRNTEAFF. CDR3 in DNA: TGTGCCAGCAGCTCCGACCGGAACACTGAAGCTTTCTTT.

The J gene is TRBJ2-3, the V gene TRBV7-2; unclear D gene. With 2 bases removed from V and 3 bases from J, the gap between germline ends came to 9 bases. CDR3 length: 14 amino acids. Per the germline V gene, CDR1 is SGHTA and CDR2 is FQGNSA. The CDR3 DNA is TGTGCCAGCAGCTTACGGGTAGGAACAGATACGCAGTATTTT. Its translation is CASSLRVGTDTQYF.